This is a list of T cell receptor beta chains from one sample in a study of blood T cell repertoires in COVID-19. Assay: immunoSEQ multiplex PCR; the TCRdb copy retains only in-frame clones and omits some. Of under 300,000 clones listed, 88% are singletons. The material sequenced was peripheral blood. The receptors come from a woman in her forties who had recovered from COVID-19. The CDR3 runs from the conserved cysteine through the conserved F or W. The D gene is left open where the match is weak. Size is omitted from some rows. Given values are once, few, many or a class for expanded clones.

CDR3aa,CDR3nt,abundance,d_gene,j_gene,v_gene
CASSLGGTGWADTQYF,TGTGCCAGCAGCTTAGGGGGGACAGGGTGGGCAGATACGCAGTATTTT,once,TRBD1,TRBJ2-3,TRBV7-2
CASTRGSLGTGELFF,TGTGCCAGCACCCGGGGGTCCCTCGGCACCGGGGAGCTGTTTTTT,few,NA,TRBJ2-2,TRBV6-5
CAISKQGRNEQFF,TGTGCCATCAGCAAACAGGGGCGCAATGAGCAGTTCTTC,few,TRBD1,TRBJ2-1,TRBV10-3
CASSRRRPSNQPQHF,TGTGCCAGTAGCAGGAGGCGGCCTAGCAATCAGCCCCAGCATTTT,NA,NA,TRBJ1-5,TRBV19
CASSLAAGGPYEQYF,TGTGCCAGCAGCTTAGCAGCAGGGGGTCCCTACGAGCAGTACTTC,few,TRBD1,TRBJ2-7,TRBV11-1
CASSESPGQNTEAFF,TGCGCCAGCAGTGAGTCGCCAGGGCAGAACACTGAAGCTTTCTTT,few,NA,TRBJ1-1,TRBV10-1
CASRGGAAHEQFF,TGTGCCAGCAGGGGGGGGGCGGCCCATGAGCAGTTCTTC,NA,NA,TRBJ2-1,TRBV2
CASSTQRKPFYNEQFF,TGTGCCAGCAGCACCCAGCGGAAACCCTTCTACAATGAGCAGTTCTTC,NA,NA,TRBJ2-1,TRBV5-6
CASSLVGTSGTPGAGELFF,TGTGCCAGCAGCTTAGTTGGGACTAGCGGGACCCCGGGGGCCGGGGAGCTGTTTTTT,NA,TRBD2,TRBJ2-2,TRBV7-2
CASSYLGGVEAFF,TGTGCCAGCAGTTACTTGGGAGGGGTTGAAGCTTTCTTT,many,NA,TRBJ1-1,TRBV6-5
CAITRTGGYEQYF,TGTGCCATCACCCGGACAGGGGGCTACGAGCAGTACTTC,once,TRBD1,TRBJ2-7,TRBV10-3
CASSFLGRPYGYTF,TGTGCCAGCAGCTTTCTTGGCAGGCCCTATGGCTACACCTTC,NA,NA,TRBJ1-2,TRBV5-6
CASSIGPQGAYGYTF,TGTGCCAGTAGTATAGGGCCCCAGGGGGCCTATGGCTACACCTTC,NA,TRBD1,TRBJ1-2,TRBV19
CAERGSYNSPLHF,TGTGCCGAACGGGGCTCCTATAATTCACCCCTCCACTTT,NA,NA,TRBJ1-6,TRBV12-5
CASSQLPAGVGYNEQFF,TGTGCCAGCAGCCAACTCCCGGCGGGAGTGGGGTACAATGAGCAGTTCTTC,once,TRBD2,TRBJ2-1,TRBV9
CASSPLGLATAKQFF,TGTGCCAGCAGCCCCCTGGGACTAGCGACCGCCAAGCAGTTCTTC,NA,TRBD2,TRBJ2-1,TRBV14
CASSGTGEGEQFF,TGTGCCAGCAGTGGGACAGGGGAGGGTGAGCAGTTCTTC,NA,TRBD1,TRBJ2-1,TRBV7-3
CASSYVGEGTEAFF,TGTGCCAGCAGTTACGTCGGGGAGGGCACTGAAGCTTTCTTT,NA,NA,TRBJ1-1,TRBV6-5
CASSFQGPPSNQPQHF,TGTGCCAGCAGCTTCCAGGGCCCACCTTCAAATCAGCCCCAGCATTTT,NA,NA,TRBJ1-5,TRBV7-2
CASYSGTPSYEQYF,TGTGCCAGCTATAGTGGGACACCCTCCTACGAGCAGTACTTC,NA,NA,TRBJ2-7,TRBV18
CASCGTGLNEQFF,TGTGCCAGCTGCGGGACAGGGTTGAATGAGCAGTTCTTC,NA,TRBD1,TRBJ2-1,TRBV11-2
CASSLAGRADEKLFF,TGCGCCAGCAGCTTGGCCGGCAGGGCGGACGAAAAACTGTTTTTT,NA,NA,TRBJ1-4,TRBV5-1
CASMRGQNEKLFF,TGTGCCAGCATGAGGGGGCAAAATGAAAAACTGTTTTTT,once,TRBD1,TRBJ1-4,TRBV7-9
CASSVTGTGLVGTEAFF,TGTGCCAGTAGTGTCACCGGGACAGGGCTCGTTGGCACTGAAGCTTTCTTT,NA,TRBD1,TRBJ1-1,TRBV19
CAWRPQGGISNQPQHF,TGTGCCTGGAGACCACAGGGGGGAATCAGCAATCAGCCCCAGCATTTT,NA,TRBD1,TRBJ1-5,TRBV30
CAIRGWGTGAPGTGELFF,TGTGCCATCAGAGGGTGGGGCACAGGGGCGCCAGGGACCGGGGAGCTGTTTTTT,NA,TRBD1,TRBJ2-2,TRBV10-3
CASSLGLAGLVGETQYF,TGTGCCAGCAGCTTAGGTCTAGCGGGACTGGTAGGGGAGACCCAGTACTTC,NA,TRBD2,TRBJ2-5,TRBV7-9
CASSPGQDYGYTF,TGTGCCAGCAGCCCAGGTCAGGACTATGGCTACACCTTC,NA,NA,TRBJ1-2,TRBV7-6
CASSELRERQPQHF,TGTGCCAGCAGTGAACTTCGGGAGAGGCAGCCCCAGCATTTT,NA,NA,TRBJ1-5,TRBV2
CASSLVGQGLAKNIQYF,TGTGCCAGCAGCTTAGTGGGCCAGGGACTGGCCAAAAACATTCAGTACTTC,NA,NA,TRBJ2-4,TRBV11-2